The clone carrying this T cell receptor (beta chain) occurred many times. Antigen: not known. TCRbeta library preparation incorporated unique molecular identifiers. TCRdb redid the calling of the PCR reads with MiXCR, one entry per CDR3 protein. The sample has 100,000 to 130,000 distinct CDR3 sequences; approximately 6% are singletons. The data stem from a study of T-cell reconstitution after alpha-beta-depleted transplantation in children. Whole-study results and caveats: From newly produced T cells came most of the T-cell counts and diversity one year after transplant.

This clonotype was sampled from a male patient between 2 and 10 years old who had a stem cell transplant for acute lymphoblastic leukemia, so the T cells may come from the graft donor. The sample was PBMCs, mostly from graft donor cells, taken 360 days after TCRalphabeta/CD19-depleted stem cell transplant.

CDR3 loop: CSVEDLMRADQETQYF. Written as DNA, the CDR3 is TGCAGCGTTGAAGATCTGATGAGAGCGGATCAAGAGACCCAGTACTTC. The chain combines TRBV29-1 with TRBJ2-5; tentatively, D is TRBD2 (5 bases). The CDR3 has 16 amino acids. Trimming stripped 0 bases from V and 2 bases from J, with 16 bases between. Germline V gene lookup returns CDR1 SQVTM and CDR2 ANQGSEA.